These T cell receptor beta chains were read from a single sample in a study of blood T cell repertoires in COVID-19. Assay: immunoSEQ multiplex PCR; the TCRdb copy retains only in-frame clones and omits some. This table has approximately 94,000 clones, 75% to 85% appearing once. Sample: peripheral blood. The receptor source for this set is a man in his fifties or sixties with acute or convalescent COVID-19. The conserved cysteine and the conserved F or W are not part of the CDR3 here. Clone size appears in some rows only: once, few, many, or a class for an expanded clone.

V	size	J	CDR3
TRBV24-1	-	TRBJ2-3	ATSEGAGVTDTQY
TRBV21-1	once	TRBJ2-4	ASSRGRVKNIQY
TRBV28	-	TRBJ1-2	ASSIGIVGGYT
TRBV11-1	-	TRBJ2-1	ASSSFSGGEQF
TRBV6-5	-	TRBJ1-1	ASSSWGRLLTEAF
TRBV11-2	few	TRBJ2-3	ASSLGTSGPTDTQY
TRBV7-3	-	TRBJ2-1	ASSLTSGESEQF
TRBV29-1	-	TRBJ1-1	SVGGTTMNTEAF
TRBV7-6	-	TRBJ2-1	ASSLVSGLSSYNEQF
TRBV10-3	-	TRBJ2-2	AIATGGHTGELF
TRBV6-1	-	TRBJ1-2	ASYPTGGPDYGYT
TRBV28	-	TRBJ1-5	ASSLANPRPQH
TRBV5-1	-	TRBJ2-7	ASSFQTAGSYEQY
TRBV29-1	-	TRBJ2-3	SVEGLSRGSTDTQY
TRBV15	-	TRBJ1-1	ATSPKIRGMNTEAF
TRBV2	-	TRBJ2-1	ASSPPSGGWNEQF
TRBV21-1	-	TRBJ1-5	ASSKKRRRGHDQPQH
TRBV29-1	-	TRBJ1-1	SVETGGSITEAF
TRBV5-1	-	TRBJ1-4	ASSQGQGTGSSEKLF
TRBV28	-	TRBJ2-1	ASSFFARGTNYNEQF
TRBV2	-	TRBJ1-1	ASSRQGEGPEAF
TRBV5-4	-	TRBJ2-5	ASSHYEGETQY
TRBV5-5	-	TRBJ1-4	ASSLLDREVTNEKLF
TRBV27	-	TRBJ1-1	ASWDRALPNTEAF
TRBV27	few	TRBJ1-3	ASSSLARGRGNTIY
TRBV28	-	TRBJ2-4	ASREGWLAKNIQY
TRBV18	few	TRBJ1-2	ASSPPISGSGGYT
TRBV2	-	TRBJ2-4	TSSDTGLNIQY
TRBV28	-	TRBJ2-1	ASSVGPPGEQF
TRBV4-1	-	TRBJ2-3	ASSRRQGDADTQY
TRBV7-9	-	TRBJ1-1	ASSLRTGTEAF
TRBV6-5	once	TRBJ1-5	ASRPGQGARPQH
TRBV30	-	TRBJ1-2	AWSALTGGYGYT
TRBV7-6	-	TRBJ1-1	ASSLGGTTTEAF
TRBV4-1	-	TRBJ2-7	ASSQHSGRGSRYEQY
TRBV28	-	TRBJ1-5	ASRYSPNQPQH
TRBV18	once	TRBJ2-2	ASSVGQGNTGELF
TRBV5-1	-	TRBJ2-1	ASSFTGLAGVYNEQF
TRBV7-2	-	TRBJ2-7	ASSLAPSGGGGSQNEQY